This T cell receptor (beta chain) appears in the sequencing data of a study of blood T cell repertoires in COVID-19. Study context: Sources were T cells, B-cell-depleted T cells, or PBMCs; the material itself was cDNA or gDNA.

Original processing methods: Nucleated cell number was recorded as an estimate derived from reference gene primer amplification. TCRdb's copy holds only in-frame clones and misses some; the assay was immunoSEQ multiplex PCR. That table supplies the V and J calls and clone size; D and trimming were determined from the DNA. The top ten clones hold around a sixth of a sample with approximately 61,000 clones, 88% of them seen once. Looked up from germline, CDR1 is SGHVS and CDR2 is FQNEAQ. After removal of 3 bases from V and 0 bases from J, the junction contained 1 base not matched to a gene. The length of the CDR3 is 15 residues.

The V and J genes are TRBV7-8 and TRBJ2-2; 7 nucleotides agree with TRBD1. This receptor was obtained from a woman of 80 years or more with active COVID-19. The sequenced sample was peripheral blood. CDR3 protein: CASSLGQPNTGELFF. The CDR3 DNA follows: TGTGCCAGCAGCTTGGGACAGCCGAACACCGGGGAGCTGTTTTTT.